The entry below gives a single T cell receptor (beta chain) sequence along with its context. The antigen this receptor binds is unknown. The germline V gene (reference sequence) sets CDR1 to SEHNR and CDR2 to FQNEAQ. The CDR3, from cysteine to phenylalanine, totals 12 residues. The DNA sequence is not available. HCMV-specific IgG was detected in serum with a commercial ELISA kit to determine HCMV serostatus. Ficoll density gradient centrifugation was used to isolate peripheral blood mononuclear cells from blood. This entry is derived from a study of T cells expressing NK-cell markers (dated by TCRdb to about 2020). About the investigation overall: In sorted CD3+CD56+NKG2C+, CD3+CD56+NKG2C- and CD3+CD56-NKG2C+ T-cell subsets from about 8 donors, TCR beta-chain repertoires were profiled. Of the eight sequenced donors, seven were found to be HCMV-seropositive and one was found to be HCMV-seronegative. The eight sequenced donors were randomly selected healthy volunteers, three men and five women. Illumina HiSeq 2000/2500, MiSeq or NextSeq was used to sequence libraries as 2 x 150 bp reads.

The sample was run on an Illumina HiSeq 2000. 5'RACE template switching, by which a universal primer site and unique molecular identifiers were added, was used to make TCR beta cDNA libraries. cDNA synthesis was primed from the TCR beta constant segment and was followed by two successive PCR amplification steps. The study's processing was this. MIGEC was used to demultiplex reads and group reads by UMI, and MiTCR was used to assemble and quantify clonotypes. To remove erroneous sequences, TCR cDNA sequences were retained only when supported by two or more reads. The tcR package was used for downstream repertoire analysis, with clonotypes matched between fractions based on CDR3 nucleotide sequence plus V segment. VDJmatch was used to annotate antigen specificity against VDJdb, with one amino acid substitution in CDR3 allowed. The reads were reprocessed in TCRdb, with one entry per CDR3 protein sequence and no accompanying DNA. The V and J calls and clone size are TCRdb's, not the authors'. This sample's records show approximately 170,000 distinct CDR3 sequences. Of the sample, roughly 21% is held by the ten largest clones.

Results and caveats for the whole study, not just this receptor: In over 5 donors, the dominant CD3+CD56+NKG2C+ clonotypes were among the top 10 CD8+ clonotypes and accounted for roughly 1.0-8% of CD8+ T cells. Those dominant clonotypes were again the most abundant among CD3+CD56-NKG2C+ cells in a few donors, at roughly 28.3-60.1%. It remained unclear whether the expanded NKG2C-expressing T cell clones were specific for HCMV antigens.

Sample: blood T cells: a sorted CD56 or NKG2C T cell subset, CD4+ or CD8+ T cells, or bulk PBMC T cells (not recorded which). This sequence originates from a man aged 18-69 years in good health. The chain is assembled from TRBV7-9 and TRBJ2-7; TCRdb returns TRBD1, unconfirmable since there is no DNA. The CDR3 region reads CASSGRDYEQYF.